Shown below are 3 T cell receptor beta chains from a single sample sequenced in a study of blood T cell repertoires in COVID-19. TCRdb's copy holds only in-frame clones and misses some; the assay was immunoSEQ multiplex PCR. The table shows a few hundred thousand clones, with roughly 85% occurring only once. The source material was peripheral blood. Source of these receptors: a woman aged 18-29 years who had recovered from COVID-19.

The chain recombines TRBV13 with TRBJ1-6, with D possibly TRBD1 on 5 matching bases. The germline gives CDR1 PRHDT, CDR2 FYEKMQ (reference sequence). CDR3 length equals 18 residues. V gave up 2 bases and J gave up 2 bases, with 16 bases separating them. CDR3 nucleotides: TGTGCCAGCAGCTTATGGGGGTTGGGGACTCCCTATAATTCACCCCTCCACTTT. Its translation: CASSLWGLGTPYNSPLHF.

This clone was observed once. J is TRBJ1-1 and V is TRBV18; D might be TRBD1 (6 bases). Germline assignment: CDR1 KGHSH and CDR2 LQKENI. V was pared by 3 bases and J by 0 bases, with 14 bases between. The CDR3 loop spans 16 amino acids. CDR3 in amino acids: CASSPDSNYLNTEAFF. The CDR3 nucleotides read TGTGCCAGCTCACCGGACAGTAACTATTTGAACACTGAAGCTTTCTTT.

The chain couples TRBV9 to TRBJ1-6; 9 bases line up with TRBD1. The CDR3 sequence is 15 residues long. Trimming cost V 0 bases and J 10 bases; bases outside gene matches: 5. The V gene's germline CDR1 is SGDLS and CDR2 YYNGEE. CDR3 DNA: TGTGCCAGCAGCGTAGCTCCGACAGGGGGATCACCCCTCCACTTT. The encoded protein is CASSVAPTGGSPLHF.